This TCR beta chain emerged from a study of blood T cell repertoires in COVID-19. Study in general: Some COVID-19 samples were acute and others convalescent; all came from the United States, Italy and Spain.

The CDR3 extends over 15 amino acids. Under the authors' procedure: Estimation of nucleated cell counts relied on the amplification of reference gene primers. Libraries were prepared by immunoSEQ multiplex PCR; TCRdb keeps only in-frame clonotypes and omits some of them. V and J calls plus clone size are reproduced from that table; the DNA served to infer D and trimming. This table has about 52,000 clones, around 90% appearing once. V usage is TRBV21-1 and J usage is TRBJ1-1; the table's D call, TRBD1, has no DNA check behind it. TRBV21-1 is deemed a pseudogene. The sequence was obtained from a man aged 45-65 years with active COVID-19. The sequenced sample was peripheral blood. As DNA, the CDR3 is TGTGCCAGCAGCACAAGACAGGAGACGAACACTGAAGCTTTCTTT. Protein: CASSTRQETNTEAFF.